The sequence of this T cell receptor beta chain was determined in a study of blood T cell repertoires in COVID-19. The overall study: Samples came from the United States, Italy and Spain, spanning acute and convalescent COVID-19.

Germline CDR1 reads KGHDR; CDR2 reads SFDVKD. J was trimmed by 3 bases and V by 4 bases; bases with no gene match: 13. CDR3 length equals 17 residues. This clone came up once. The protocol was immunoSEQ multiplex PCR, while the TCRdb copy is restricted to in-frame clones and leaves out a portion. The repertoire consists of a few hundred thousand clones, with 88% occurring once and the leading ten covering approximately 1%. This rearrangement joins TRBV24-1 to TRBJ2-7, with TRBD2 matching over 8 bases. The clonotype comes from a woman aged 25 to 39 who had recovered from COVID-19. The source material was PBMCs or T cells enriched from blood (not recorded which). CDR3 sequence (DNA): TGTGCCACCAGTGACCGCGGCTCAAGGGCGGGGGGCTACGAGCAGTACTTC. This translates into CATSDRGSRAGGYEQYF.